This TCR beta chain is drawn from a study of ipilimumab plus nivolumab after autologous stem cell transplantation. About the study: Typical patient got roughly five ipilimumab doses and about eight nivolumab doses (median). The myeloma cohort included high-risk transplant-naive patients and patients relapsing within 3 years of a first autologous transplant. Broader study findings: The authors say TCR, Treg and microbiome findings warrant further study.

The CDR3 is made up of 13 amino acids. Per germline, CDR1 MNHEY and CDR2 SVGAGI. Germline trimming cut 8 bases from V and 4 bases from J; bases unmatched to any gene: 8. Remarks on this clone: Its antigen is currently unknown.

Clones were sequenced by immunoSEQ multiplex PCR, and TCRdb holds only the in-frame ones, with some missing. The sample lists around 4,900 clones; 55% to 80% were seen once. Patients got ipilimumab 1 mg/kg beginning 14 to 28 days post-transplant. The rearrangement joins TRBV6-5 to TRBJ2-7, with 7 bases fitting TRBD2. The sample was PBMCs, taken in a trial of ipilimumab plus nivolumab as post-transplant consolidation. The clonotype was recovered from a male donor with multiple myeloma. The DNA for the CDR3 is TGTGCCAGCGGGGGGGGACTAATTTACGAGCAGTACTTC. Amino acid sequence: CASGGGLIYEQYF.